The 6 T cell receptor beta chains below come from one sample, sequenced in a study of CD8 T cells in ankylosing spondylitis. TCRdb called the 5' RACE reads again in MiXCR, with one record for every CDR3 protein. The repertoire includes roughly 180,000 distinct CDR3 sequences, approximately 12% of them detected once, and 9.5% to 11% sits in the top ten. Sample: blood, either unsorted or a sorted T cell fraction (not recorded which). The receptors come from a female donor with ankylosing spondylitis or in good health (not recorded which).

This clonotype has at least ten counts. The CDR3 nucleotides read TGCAGTGCTAGAGATCGCGGAAGGGGACTAGGGTCCTATAATTCACCCCTCCACTTT. Protein product: CSARDRGRGLGSYNSPLHF. The chain couples TRBV20-1 to TRBJ1-6, with a possible D match to TRBD1 (5 bases). The V and J ends lost 0 bases and 1 base respectively, with 19 bases between them. CDR1 DFQATT and CDR2 SNEGSKA come from the germline V gene (reference sequence). This CDR3 has 19 amino acids.

This clonotype was observed many times. The J gene is TRBJ1-2, the V gene TRBV7-2, with D hard to call. CDR1 is SGHTA, CDR2 FQGNSA, per germline. V was cut by 2 bases and J by 3 bases, with 7 bases left in between. This CDR3 comprises 13 residues. The chain's CDR3 is CASSLRGYYGYTF. CDR3 coding DNA: TGTGCCAGCAGCTTACGGGGTTACTATGGCTACACCTTC.

This clonotype appeared a few times. The CDR3 reads CAIRGGPSEVDEQFF. CDR3 in DNA: TGTGCCATCAGAGGCGGACCTAGCGAAGTCGATGAGCAGTTCTTC. The J gene is TRBJ2-1, the V gene TRBV10-3, with D perhaps matching TRBD2 (6 bases). V was clipped by 6 bases and J by 8 bases, with 20 bases between them. Looked up from germline, CDR1 is ENHRY and CDR2 is SYGVKD. The CDR3 contains 15 residues.

This clonotype was picked up a small number of times. CDR3 in amino acids: CASRDRGAPNTEAFF. In DNA form, the CDR3 reads TGTGCCAGCAGGGACAGGGGAGCCCCTAACACTGAAGCTTTCTTT. This chain uses TRBV27 with TRBJ1-1; 9 bases are a match to TRBD1. V lost 6 bases, J lost 2 bases, and 7 bases stayed unmatched. Germline values: CDR1 MNHEY, CDR2 SMNVEV (reference sequence). This CDR3 has 15 residues.

This clonotype was seen many times. This chain joins TRBV6-1 and TRBJ2-1; 14 nucleotides line up with TRBD2. Germline trimming cut 7 bases from V and 3 bases from J; bases unmatched to any gene: 5. The CDR3 runs 16 residues. Germline CDR1 MNHNS, CDR2 SASEGT. The CDR3 coding sequence is TGTGCCAGCAAGACTAGCGGGAGGGGTGGCTACAATGAGCAGTTCTTC. This sequence encodes CASKTSGRGGYNEQFF.

This clonotype came up many times. V is TRBV7-9 and J is TRBJ2-3; 9 bases map to TRBD2. The length of the CDR3 is 16 residues. Germline V CDR1 and CDR2: SEHNR, FQNEAQ (reference sequence). After removal of 1 base from V and 2 bases from J, the junction contained 4 bases not matched to a gene. CDR3 sequence: CASSLDLAGSTDTQYF. The DNA for the CDR3 is TGTGCCAGCAGCTTAGATCTAGCGGGATCCACAGATACGCAGTATTTT.